The clone carrying this T cell receptor (beta chain) occurred many times. This entry comes from a study of Graves' ophthalmopathy and Graves' hyperthyroidism. The TCR beta CDR3 regions underwent amplification from RNA transcripts. The workflow started with a first-round RT-PCR run with HTBI primers and then moved on to a second-round multiplex PCR. TCRdb re-called the multiplex PCR reads through MiXCR, storing one row per CDR3 protein. The sample contains over 500,000 distinct CDR3 sequences, about a fifth of which appear only once. The CDR3 length is 10 residues. In germline, CDR1 is DFQATT, CDR2 SNEGSKA (reference sequence). The V gene lost 2 bases and the J gene lost 9 bases, with 7 bases spanning the gap. Hyperthyroidism was considered stable when no ophthalmopathy appeared within 18 months of follow-up. New diagnoses, under 2 months' duration, and ages 18 to 65 characterized the hyperthyroidism patients. PBMCs came from roughly 10 ml of fresh peripheral blood.

The chain has TRBV20-1 and TRBJ1-2, with D perhaps matching TRBD1 (6 bases). This TCR derives from a woman aged 18-30 years with stable Graves' hyperthyroidism. Some clones in this sample may be carry-over from other donors' samples. Sequencing input: peripheral blood. CDR3 nucleotide sequence: TGCAGTGCTAGACAGGGGCGCTACACCTTC. It codes for CSARQGRYTF.